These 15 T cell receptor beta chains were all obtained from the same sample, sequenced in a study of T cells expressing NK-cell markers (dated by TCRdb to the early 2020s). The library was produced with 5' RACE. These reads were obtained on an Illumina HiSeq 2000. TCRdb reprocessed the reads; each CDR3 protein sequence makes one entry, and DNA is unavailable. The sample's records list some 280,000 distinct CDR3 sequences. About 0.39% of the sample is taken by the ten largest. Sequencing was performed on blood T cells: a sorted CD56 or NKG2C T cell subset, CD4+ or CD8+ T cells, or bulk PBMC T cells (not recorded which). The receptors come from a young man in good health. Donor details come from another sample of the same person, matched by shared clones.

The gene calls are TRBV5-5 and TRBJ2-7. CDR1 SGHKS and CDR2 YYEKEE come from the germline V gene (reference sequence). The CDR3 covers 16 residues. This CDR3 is CASSLAKDPNYYEQYF. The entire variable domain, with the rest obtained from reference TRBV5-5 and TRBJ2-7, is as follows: DAGVTQSPTHLIKTRGQQVTLRCSPISGHKSVSWYQQVLGQGPQFIFQYYEKEERGRGNFPDRFSARQFPNYSSELNVNALLLGDSALYLCASSLAKDPNYYEQYFGPGTRLTVT.

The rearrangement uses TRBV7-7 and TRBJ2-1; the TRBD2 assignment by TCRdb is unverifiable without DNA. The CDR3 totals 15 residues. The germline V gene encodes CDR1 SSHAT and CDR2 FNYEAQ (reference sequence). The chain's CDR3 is CASSLKAGESNEQFF.

The CDR3 reads CASIIGTPAPGNTIYF. This chain links TRBV6-5 with TRBJ1-3; TCRdb's D call of TRBD1 is untestable without DNA. Looked up from germline, CDR1 is MNHEY and CDR2 is SVGAGI. The CDR3 covers 16 residues.

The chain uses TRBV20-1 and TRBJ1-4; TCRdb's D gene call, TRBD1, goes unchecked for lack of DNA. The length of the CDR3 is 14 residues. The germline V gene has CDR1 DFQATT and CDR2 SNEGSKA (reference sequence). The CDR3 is CSAGIGNQYEKLFF.

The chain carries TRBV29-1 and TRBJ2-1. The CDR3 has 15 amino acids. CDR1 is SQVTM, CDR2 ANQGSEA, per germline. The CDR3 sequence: CSVGGPPKKKGEQFF.

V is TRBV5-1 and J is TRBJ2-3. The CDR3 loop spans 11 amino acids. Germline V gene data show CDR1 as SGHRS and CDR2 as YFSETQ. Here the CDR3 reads CASSRGPTQYF.

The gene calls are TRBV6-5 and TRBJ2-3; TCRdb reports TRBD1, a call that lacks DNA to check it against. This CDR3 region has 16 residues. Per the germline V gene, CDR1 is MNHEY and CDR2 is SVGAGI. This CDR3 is CASSYARGAATDTQYF.

The CDR3 here is CASSLMDSYNEQFF. V is TRBV6-5 and J is TRBJ2-1. This CDR3 is 14 amino acids long. Germline CDR1 and CDR2: MNHEY and SVGAGI.

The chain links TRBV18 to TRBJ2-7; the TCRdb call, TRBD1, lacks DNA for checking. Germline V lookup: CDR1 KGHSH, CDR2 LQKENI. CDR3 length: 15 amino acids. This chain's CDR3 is CASSPGQGGSYEQYF. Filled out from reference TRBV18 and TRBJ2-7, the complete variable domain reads NAGVMQNPRHLVRRRGQEARLRCSPMKGHSHVYWYRQLPEEGLKFMVYLQKENIIDESGMPKERFSAEFPKEGPSILRIQQVVRGDSAAYFCASSPGQGGSYEQYFGPGTRLTVT.

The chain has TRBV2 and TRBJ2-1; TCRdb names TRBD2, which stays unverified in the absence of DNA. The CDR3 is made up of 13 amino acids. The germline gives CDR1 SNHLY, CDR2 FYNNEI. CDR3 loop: CASVRDLYNEQFF.

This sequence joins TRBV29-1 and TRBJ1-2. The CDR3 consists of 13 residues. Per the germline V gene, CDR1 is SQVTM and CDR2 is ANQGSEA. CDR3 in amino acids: CSVEDRNSYGYTF.

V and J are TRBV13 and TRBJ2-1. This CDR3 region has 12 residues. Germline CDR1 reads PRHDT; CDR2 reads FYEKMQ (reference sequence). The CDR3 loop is CASSLGTQRQFF.

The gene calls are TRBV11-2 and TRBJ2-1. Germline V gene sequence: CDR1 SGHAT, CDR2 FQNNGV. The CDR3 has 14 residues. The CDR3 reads CASSFGLGDNEQFF.

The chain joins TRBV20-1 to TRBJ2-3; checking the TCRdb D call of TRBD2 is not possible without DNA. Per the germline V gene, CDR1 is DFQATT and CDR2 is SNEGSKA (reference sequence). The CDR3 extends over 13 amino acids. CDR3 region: CSAPGLAKGTQYF.

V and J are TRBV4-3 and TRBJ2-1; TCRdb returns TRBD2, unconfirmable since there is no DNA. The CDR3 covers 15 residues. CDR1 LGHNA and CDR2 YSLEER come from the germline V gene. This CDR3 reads CASSQGLASYNEQFF.